This T cell receptor (beta chain) was retrieved from a study of cytomegalovirus exposure and HLA in healthy donors. On the study more broadly: Previous work identified 120 million or so unique TCR beta sequences from 150 million to 200 million T cells. For the approximately 360 genotyped donors, approximately 82% fell within the Caucasian-associated ancestry cluster.

Study-wide findings and caveats: A previous analysis found most TCR beta V segments productive roughly 87% or roughly 30% of the time.

With 60 Vbeta and 13 Jbeta primers, the PCR was carried out. Using immunoSEQ multiplex PCR, the repertoire was profiled, and TCRdb retains in-frame clones only, with some absent. The data contain some 250,000 clones, 70% to 90% of them singletons. Concerning this clone itself: Its antigen remains unidentified.

The CDR3 length is 16 residues. V shed 4 bases and J shed 0 bases, with 14 bases lying between them. From germline, CDR1 is SGHRS and CDR2 YFSETQ. The rearrangement joins TRBV5-1 to TRBJ2-1; D may be TRBD1 (5 bases). This receptor was obtained from a woman aged 55-75 years in good health and CMV-seropositive. The sequenced sample was PBMCs. Here the CDR3 DNA reads TGCGCCAGCAGCAAAACAGGCTACAGCTCCTACAATGAGCAGTTCTTC. It encodes CASSKTGYSSYNEQFF.